This TCR beta chain was identified in a study of blood T cell repertoires in COVID-19. Background on the study: Samples taken during acute and convalescent COVID-19 were collected in the United States, Italy and Spain. PBMCs, B-cell-depleted T cells, or T cells provided the cDNA or gDNA that made up the material.

Donors were grouped by their self-reported clinical history. Per the authors' pipeline: Reference gene primer amplification in the assay estimated nucleated cell counts. The protocol was immunoSEQ multiplex PCR, while the TCRdb copy is restricted to in-frame clones and leaves out a portion. That table supplies the V and J calls and clone size; D and trimming were determined from the DNA. The data contain some 210,000 clones, around 82% of them singletons. V was shortened by 2 bases and J by 4 bases, with 8 bases between the two germline ends. The CDR3 contains 13 residues. Germline loops: CDR1 SEHNR, CDR2 FQNEAQ (reference sequence).

This TCR was sampled from a man younger than 45 with acute COVID-19. The sequencing sample was made of PBMCs or T cells enriched from blood (not recorded which). The chain links TRBV7-9 to TRBJ2-5; D ambiguous. CDR3 amino acids: CASSLIKAETQYF. The CDR3 DNA reads TGTGCCAGCAGCTTAATTAAAGCAGAGACCCAGTACTTC.